This TCR beta chain was identified in a study of glioma-infiltrating T cells after dendritic cell vaccination. Study-wide context: Glioblastoma patients came from Phase I and II dendritic cell vaccination trials. Study-level points and caveats: Only a small number of patients had complete blood and tumor samples.

This clone has a single count. Its target is unknown. V lost 4 bases, J lost 4 bases, and 7 bases stayed unmatched. Germline-derived CDR1 and CDR2 are SGHRS and YFSETQ. CDR3 length: 14 amino acids. Method: immunoSEQ multiplex PCR; TCRdb's copy keeps in-frame clones and lacks some. The sample holds under 100,000 clones, more than 75% seen once. The chain has TRBV5-1 and TRBJ2-7; 8 bases line up with TRBD1. The TCR was taken from a human donor with glioblastoma. The sample was blood, taken before dendritic cell vaccination. CDR3 DNA: TGCGCCAGCAGCCCGACAGGGGTGTGGTACGAGCAGTACTTC. Amino acid sequence: CASSPTGVWYEQYF. Variable domain in full (rest from reference TRBV5-1 and TRBJ2-7): KAGVTQTPRYLIKTRGQQVTLSCSPISGHRSVSWYQQTPGQGLQFLFEYFSETQRNKGNFPGRFSGRQFSNSRSEMNVSTLELGDSALYLCASSPTGVWYEQYFGPGTRLTVT.